This TCR beta chain stems from a study of PD-L1 blockade in urothelial cancer. The overall study: Atezolizumab was started by patients in the mid-2010s at 1,200 mg intravenously every 3 weeks. As for prior chemotherapy regimens, patients had received 0 to 3.

The germline V and J ends were trimmed by 5 bases and 5 bases, with 12 bases remaining between them. This CDR3 has 13 amino acids. The germline gives CDR1 MDHEN, CDR2 SYDVKM. TCRdb keeps only in-frame clones here, not all; method: immunoSEQ multiplex PCR. The sample holds over 50,000 clones, about 86% seen once. Patients each gave 1 to 8 samples, pretreatment and on-treatment. This receptor was identified in a man aged 50-60 years with urothelial cancer. The chain combines TRBV28 with TRBJ1-2; D possibly corresponds to TRBD1 (5 bases). The sample in question was PBMCs, obtained around atezolizumab (anti-PD-L1) treatment. The CDR3 DNA sequence: TGTGCCAGCAGTCTGCCAGGGCAGTATGGCTACACCTTC. Translation: CASSLPGQYGYTF.